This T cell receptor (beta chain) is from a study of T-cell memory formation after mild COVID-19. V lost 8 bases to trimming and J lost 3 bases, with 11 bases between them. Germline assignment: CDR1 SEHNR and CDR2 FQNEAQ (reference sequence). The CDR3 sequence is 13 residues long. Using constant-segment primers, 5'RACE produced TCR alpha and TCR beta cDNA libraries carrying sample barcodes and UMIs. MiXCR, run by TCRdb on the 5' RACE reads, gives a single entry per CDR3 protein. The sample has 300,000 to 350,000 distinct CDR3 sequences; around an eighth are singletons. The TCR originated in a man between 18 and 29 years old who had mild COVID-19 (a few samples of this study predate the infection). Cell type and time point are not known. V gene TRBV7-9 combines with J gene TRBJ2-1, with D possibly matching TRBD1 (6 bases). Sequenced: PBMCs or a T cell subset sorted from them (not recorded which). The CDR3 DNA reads TGTGCCAGCGACCAGGGGAACTACAATGAGCAGTTCTTC. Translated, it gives CASDQGNYNEQFF.